The clone carrying this T cell receptor (beta chain) has a handful of counts. Its matching antigen is unknown. The sample comes from a study of T cell responses to AZD1222 COVID-19 vaccine. Points from the study as a whole: The repertoires were collected only after the peak T cell response. Clonal diversity was possibly underestimated, and white British individuals and females predominated among donors.

The protocol was immunoSEQ multiplex PCR, while the TCRdb copy is restricted to in-frame clones and leaves out a portion. The data show some 130,000 clones, about 87% seen once. The germline V and J ends were trimmed by 9 bases and 2 bases, with 4 bases remaining between them. The germline V gene encodes CDR1 KGHDR and CDR2 SFDVKD. The CDR3 has 12 amino acids. The chain links TRBV24-1 to TRBJ2-6; D is uncertain. This material consisted of peripheral blood, taken on day 0 of AZD1222 vaccination. The sequence was obtained from an adult in good health. The CDR3 region has the DNA TGTGCCACCGCGGCTGGGGCCAACGTCCTGACTTTC. This codes for CATAAGANVLTF.